Sequencing of this T cell receptor (beta chain) was carried out in a study of response to subunit inactivated influenza vaccine. One entry per CDR3 protein, called by TCRdb with MiXCR from the RT-PCR reads. In the table there are hundreds of thousands of distinct CDR3 sequences, approximately 15% of which are singletons. Study-level results: There was a suggestion from the authors that each seasonal influenza vaccination recruits few new T cells.

This clonotype was observed many times. Antigen: not known. This CDR3 spans 14 amino acids. The V gene's germline CDR1 is SGHRS and CDR2 YFSETQ. The V and J ends lost 4 bases and 4 bases respectively, with 12 bases between them. J is TRBJ1-5 and V is TRBV5-1; tentative D call: TRBD1 (6 bases). The source is a man in his fifties who received an inactivated influenza vaccine. The sample here was PBMCs from blood, taken 14 days before vaccination. The CDR3 DNA follows: TGCGCCAGCAGCCCGGACAGCCTGAATCAGCCCCAGCATTTT. Translated: CASSPDSLNQPQHF.